Listed below are T cell receptor beta chains from one sample, sequenced in a study of blood T cell repertoires in COVID-19. Using immunoSEQ multiplex PCR, the repertoire was profiled, and TCRdb retains in-frame clones only, with some absent. The table lists about 94,000 clones, 80% of them singletons. Specimen: peripheral blood. These TCRs come from a human donor in a cohort sampled during active COVID-19. Both conserved end residues are part of each CDR3. The order of the fields is clone size, V gene, CDR3 protein. For some rows the clone size is stated as once, few or many, or as a class when expanded; others skip it.

size: NA
V: TRBV5-1
CDR3: CASSLAGTTNTEAFF

size: NA
V: TRBV5-6
CDR3: CASSGSGEQYF

size: NA
V: TRBV28
CDR3: CASPPSMASGSSSGEQYF

size: NA
V: TRBV28
CDR3: CASSLAWTSANEQFF

size: NA
V: TRBV10-3
CDR3: CAMSGVGQGPGNTIYF

size: NA
V: TRBV2
CDR3: CASSEGRGTDTQYF

size: NA
V: TRBV5-6
CDR3: CASSSDRITYEQYF

size: NA
V: TRBV5-1
CDR3: CASSPNWRGGHGYTF

size: NA
V: TRBV18
CDR3: CASSPPTSGTYEQYF

size: few
V: TRBV4-2
CDR3: CASSQQLAGGINEQYF

size: NA
V: TRBV10-3
CDR3: CAISGVASGRALYEQYF

size: many
V: TRBV5-4
CDR3: CAEGGSGTGELFF

size: NA
V: TRBV5-1
CDR3: CASSLGPGVGETQYF

size: NA
V: TRBV10-3
CDR3: CAISERQGRSNQPQHF

size: few
V: TRBV27
CDR3: CASSPTDRGYEQYF

size: NA
V: TRBV6-6
CDR3: CASKAGQTTGELFF

size: NA
V: TRBV9
CDR3: CASSVSLPGLSGNQPQHF

size: many
V: TRBV7-9
CDR3: CASSSRGSHTEAFF

size: few
V: TRBV27
CDR3: CASSYGGLAFF

size: NA
V: TRBV27
CDR3: CASSPSRGLREENNYEQYF

size: NA
V: TRBV5-5
CDR3: CASSSRPAAYEQYF

size: NA
V: TRBV30
CDR3: CAWSGSGYTEAFF

size: NA
V: TRBV15
CDR3: CATSSRDRRLSSYNSPLHF

size: NA
V: TRBV3-1/TRBV3-2
CDR3: CASSQGSGRARYNEQFF

size: NA
V: TRBV18
CDR3: CASSPLQGIYGYTF

size: NA
V: TRBV2
CDR3: CASSRGDARF

size: NA
V: TRBV5-1
CDR3: CASSGGDTPRGYEQYF

size: NA
V: TRBV5-4
CDR3: CASSLSGVNYGYTF

size: NA
V: TRBV28
CDR3: CASTIGGGPPYEQYF

size: NA
V: TRBV9
CDR3: CASSVRDWSTDTQYF

size: NA
V: TRBV29-1
CDR3: CSVDKAFF

size: NA
V: TRBV7-9
CDR3: CASSSGTGGSGNTIYF

size: NA
V: TRBV28
CDR3: CASSLGPSGPFF

size: NA
V: TRBV29-1
CDR3: CSPGGLAGADTDTQYF

size: NA
V: TRBV6-1
CDR3: CASSEGIASGVYEQYF

size: NA
V: TRBV5-1
CDR3: CASSRNRGHDEQYF

size: NA
V: TRBV7-9
CDR3: CAADRGSMEAFF

size: NA
V: TRBV29-1
CDR3: CSVAGGGGFDEQYF